This TCR beta chain was documented in a study of control samples from healthy donors and cancer patients. The ends were cut back, 3 bases at V and 4 bases at J, with 3 bases in the middle. There are 11 residues in the CDR3. The germline V gene encodes CDR1 KGHSH and CDR2 LQKENI. As to this clone: This same CDR3 is encoded by further DNA sequences in the sample.

Sequencing used immunoSEQ multiplex PCR; TCRdb keeps in-frame clones, though not all of them. The profile shows roughly 120,000 clones, just over 90% of them singletons. Specimen: PBMCs. The rearrangement joins TRBV18 to TRBJ2-5; D remains ambiguous. This clonotype was obtained from a man between 50 and 59 years old with head and neck cancer. CDR3 in DNA: TGTGCCAGCTCACCTGGAGAGACCCAGTACTTC. It translates to CASSPGETQYF.